The present TCR beta chain was sequenced within a study of OX40 agonist ivuxolimab in advanced cancers. Study-wide background: Patients were dosed intravenously with ivuxolimab at 0.01 to 10 mg/kg every 2 weeks. Antecedent anti-PD-1, anti-PD-L1 or anti-CTLA-4 therapy was permissible, with 40% having received some.

About this clone: Its antigen is undetermined.

Some clones are missing from TCRdb's copy, which holds only in-frame ones; the method was immunoSEQ multiplex PCR. The sample records tens of thousands of clones, roughly 90% being singletons. Points from the study as a whole: Several nonresponders also turned out to have low normalized T-cell clonal expansion. The study found among the lowest clonal expansion in partial responders at 0.1-3.0 mg/kg.

The CDR3 extends over 16 amino acids. V lost 8 bases and J lost 0; bases outside the gene matches: 7. Germline V gene data show CDR1 as SGHTA and CDR2 as FQGTGA. The J gene is TRBJ2-5, the V gene TRBV7-3; 12 bases line up with TRBD2. Sequenced material: CD4+ or CD8+ T cells sorted from blood, taken in a trial of the OX40 agonist ivuxolimab. The clonotype originates from an adult with an advanced solid tumor such as melanoma, head and neck, liver or kidney cancer. The CDR3 sequence is CASATSGGQNQETQYF. CDR3 nucleotides: TGTGCCAGCGCGACTAGCGGGGGACAAAACCAAGAGACCCAGTACTTC.